These T cell receptor beta chains were read from a single sample in a study of radiotherapy plus CTLA-4 blockade in lung cancer. The table came from immunoSEQ multiplex PCR; TCRdb's copy has only in-frame clones and leaves some out. In the table there are 80,000 to 95,000 clones, around 80% of which are singletons. Sample: peripheral blood, taken from a patient treated with radiotherapy plus ipilimumab. These receptor sequences come from a human donor with non-small cell lung cancer that progressed on radiotherapy plus ipilimumab. CDR3s include the opening cysteine and the closing phenylalanine or tryptophan. The D gene is left open where the match is weak. Size is stated for part of the rows, as once, few or many counts, or as a class when the clone is expanded.

CDR3	DNA	V	D	size	J
CASSPGQGRQPQHF	TGTGCCAGCAGTCCCGGACAGGGTCGTCAGCCCCAGCATTTT	TRBV27	TRBD1	few	TRBJ1-5
CASSMGSGNQPQHF	TGCGCCAGCAGCATGGGGAGTGGCAATCAGCCCCAGCATTTT	TRBV5-1	NA	NA	TRBJ1-5
CASSPKGLAGAPLDEQFF	TGTGCCAGCAGCCCAAAGGGACTAGCGGGGGCCCCGCTGGATGAGCAGTTCTTC	TRBV11-3	TRBD2	NA	TRBJ2-1
CASSLGHQGLFEQYF	TGTGCCAGCAGTTTAGGTCACCAAGGGCTTTTTGAGCAGTACTTC	TRBV28	NA	NA	TRBJ2-7
CASRKPSNQPQHF	TGTGCCAGCAGAAAGCCCAGCAATCAGCCCCAGCATTTT	TRBV27	NA	NA	TRBJ1-5
CASSGPGRNTEAFF	TGTGCCAGTAGTGGACCCGGGAGGAACACTGAAGCTTTCTTT	TRBV19	NA	NA	TRBJ1-1
CASSEYIGREVTNEKLFF	TGTGCCAGCAGTGAATATATCGGCAGGGAGGTAACTAATGAAAAACTGTTTTTT	TRBV25-1	NA	NA	TRBJ1-4
CASSSEGGAGQPQHF	TGTGCCAGCAGCTCCGAGGGGGGCGCCGGACAGCCCCAGCATTTT	TRBV7-9	NA	few	TRBJ1-5
CASSLTNEKLFF	TGTGCCAGCAGCCTGACTAATGAAAAACTGTTTTTT	TRBV11-2	NA	NA	TRBJ1-4
CASSPNEKLFF	TGTGCCAGCAGCCCCAATGAAAAACTGTTTTTT	TRBV5-4	NA	NA	TRBJ1-4
CASSKRIDTGELFF	TGTGCCAGCAGTAAGAGGATTGATACCGGGGAGCTGTTTTTT	TRBV7-3	NA	NA	TRBJ2-2
CASSEPGSAYGYTF	TGTGCCAGCAGTGAGCCGGGCTCAGCCTATGGCTACACCTTC	TRBV2	NA	NA	TRBJ1-2
CASQSAGWGEKLFF	TGTGCCAGCCAGTCAGCAGGGTGGGGTGAAAAACTGTTTTTT	TRBV27	NA	NA	TRBJ1-4
CASSQVVEKSYNEQFF	TGCGCCAGCAGCCAAGTGGTGGAGAAATCCTACAATGAGCAGTTCTTC	TRBV4-1	NA	once	TRBJ2-1